The clone carrying this TCR beta chain was observed many times. Its target is not known. This sample is drawn from a study of CD8 T cells in ankylosing spondylitis. Study-wide points: From matched ankylosing spondylitis synovial fluid, disease-linked clones were reportedly recovered at significantly enriched levels. CD8+ cells made up the disease-linked clones, which were relatively rare in peripheral blood. Some of these motif variants have turned up before, in reports on reactive arthritis synovial fluid and blood. Ankylosing spondylitis blood appeared to be characterized by a TCR beta motif of about 8 highly homologous variants.

Trimming pared 1 base from V and 4 bases from J, leaving 5 bases between. This CDR3 is built from 14 residues. Germline CDR1 is LGHNA and CDR2 is YSLEER. Quantitative 5'-RACE was performed with molecular barcodes, and it yielded the TCR beta libraries. Each CDR3 protein is one row after TCRdb ran MiXCR on the 5' RACE reads. The table has around 490,000 distinct CDR3 sequences, about 5.2% seen once. The chain employs TRBV4-3 and TRBJ1-6; maybe TRBD1 (5 bases). The specimen sequenced was blood, either unsorted or a sorted T cell fraction (not recorded which). The TCR sequence derives from a male donor with ankylosing spondylitis. The CDR3 reads CASSQGGYNSPLHF. CDR3 DNA: TGCGCCAGCAGCCAAGGGGGGTATAATTCACCCCTCCACTTT.